Shown below are 21 T cell receptor beta chains from a single sample sequenced in a study of cytomegalovirus exposure and HLA in healthy donors. Clones were read by immunoSEQ multiplex PCR, and TCRdb kept only the in-frame ones, dropping some. The table records under 350,000 clones, 80% to 90% of them present only once. The specimen was PBMCs. These receptors came from a woman in her late teens or twenties in good health and CMV-seronegative.

V and J are TRBV6-5 and TRBJ2-7; TRBD2 matches 14 bases. This CDR3 region has 15 residues. V trimming: 5 bases; J trimming: 6 bases; junction bases outside the gene matches: 6. Germline loops: CDR1 MNHEY, CDR2 SVGAGI. DNA of the CDR3: TGTGCCAGCAGTCTCGGACTAGCGGGAGGTAGCGAGCAGTACTTC. Its translation: CASSLGLAGGSEQYF.

This rearrangement joins TRBV12-5 to TRBJ2-1; 10 bases are shared with TRBD2. The CDR3 extends over 16 amino acids. From germline, CDR1 is LGHNT and CDR2 FRNRAP. J lost 4 bases, V lost 1 base, and 4 bases had no gene match. The DNA of the CDR3 is TGTGCTAGTGGTTTGGACTTGACTAGCGGGTACAATGAGCAGTTCTTC. As protein: CASGLDLTSGYNEQFF. Filled out from reference TRBV12-5 and TRBJ2-1, the complete variable domain reads DARVTQTPRHKVTEMGQEVTMRCQPILGHNTVFWYRQTMMQGLELLAYFRNRAPLDDSGMPKDRFSAEMPDATLATLKIQPSEPRDSAVYFCASGLDLTSGYNEQFFGPGTRLTVL.

The genes are TRBV11-3 and TRBJ2-7; 7 bases map to TRBD2. Germline V CDR1 and CDR2: SGHNT, YENEEA. With 5 bases clipped from V and 2 bases from J, the junction kept 9 bases outside the gene matches. This CDR3 comprises 15 residues. CDR3 amino acids: CASSAGTGGPYEQYF. CDR3 DNA: TGTGCCAGCAGCGCCGGGACGGGAGGACCCTACGAGCAGTACTTC.

CDR3: CASSLGWGRGSYEQYF. Written as DNA, the CDR3 is TGTGCCAGCAGTTTAGGGTGGGGCAGGGGCTCCTACGAGCAGTACTTC. This chain joins TRBV27 and TRBJ2-7, with TRBD1 as a possible D gene (6 bases). Deletions cut 2 bases from V and 0 bases from J, with 14 bases between. The CDR3 has 16 residues. CDR1 MNHEY and CDR2 SMNVEV come from the germline V gene (reference sequence).

V is TRBV30 and J is TRBJ1-1; the D is unclear. This CDR3 is 14 amino acids long. CDR1 is GTSNPN and CDR2 is SVGIG in the germline V gene (reference sequence). Trimming shortened V by 3 bases and J by 2 bases, and 13 bases separated the two germline ends. The DNA for the CDR3 is TGTGCCTGGAGCCAAGACGGACTAAACACTGAAGCTTTCTTT. Translated: CAWSQDGLNTEAFF.

The J gene is TRBJ2-7, the V gene TRBV10-3; tentative D call: TRBD2 (6 bases). The germline CDR1 and CDR2 sequences are ENHRY and SYGVKD. The CDR3 has 14 amino acids. V lost 10 bases, J lost 5 bases, and 21 bases lay in between. CDR3 sequence (DNA): TGTGCCACCGGAGGGACTCGGCTCGCGGACGAGCAGTACTTC. Translated, it gives CATGGTRLADEQYF.

This clone was observed a handful of times. This sequence joins TRBV9 and TRBJ2-2; TRBD2 matches 12 bases. This CDR3 has 16 residues. Germline CDR1 and CDR2: SGDLS and YYNGEE. The V segment lost 4 bases and the J segment 4 bases; nucleotides outside the gene matches: 5. CDR3 bases: TGTGCCAGCAGCTTTACTAGCGGGAGGTCCACCGGGGAGCTGTTTTTT. This encodes CASSFTSGRSTGELFF.

This clone appeared a single time. CDR3 in amino acids: CASSLSLHGLAGDGGELFF. For the CDR3, the DNA is TGTGCCAGCAGTTTATCTTTACACGGACTAGCGGGGGATGGCGGGGAGCTGTTTTTT. The chain combines TRBV27 with TRBJ2-2, with 13 positions matching TRBD2. The CDR3 loop spans 19 amino acids. CDR1 MNHEY and CDR2 SMNVEV come from the germline V gene (reference sequence). The J segment lost 7 bases and the V segment lost 0 bases, leaving 11 bases of the junction unmatched.

The chain couples TRBV27 to TRBJ1-2; possibly TRBD1 for D (6 bases). The CDR3 is 13 amino acids. Germline-derived CDR1 and CDR2 are MNHEY and SMNVEV (reference sequence). V lost 8 bases and J 0 bases, leaving 10 bases between the germline ends. The CDR3 sequence is CASRTESNYGYTF. The CDR3 DNA reads as TGTGCCAGCCGGACAGAATCTAACTATGGCTACACCTTC.

The chain employs TRBV2 and TRBJ1-5; TRBD1 might be the D (6 bases). CDR1 SNHLY and CDR2 FYNNEI come from the germline V gene. V lost 5 bases, J lost 0 bases, and 11 bases lay in between. CDR3 size: 15 residues. The CDR3 region has the DNA TGTGCCAGCAGTCGGACAGCTTATAGCAATCAGCCCCAGCATTTT. Its translation: CASSRTAYSNQPQHF. Full variable domain (outside the CDR3, taken from reference TRBV2 and TRBJ1-5): EPEVTQTPSHQVTQMGQEVILRCVPISNHLYFYWYRQILGQKVEFLVSFYNNEISEKSEIFDDQFSVERPDGSNFTLKIRSTKLEDSAMYFCASSRTAYSNQPQHFGDGTRLSIL.

The chain recombines TRBV7-3 with TRBJ1-3; 9 positions match TRBD1. The CDR3 extends over 16 amino acids. Germline CDR1 is SGHTA and CDR2 is FQGTGA. J lost 0 bases, V lost 5 bases, and 5 bases had no gene match. The CDR3 loop reads CASSNLTGGSGNTIYF. The CDR3 DNA sequence: TGTGCCAGCAGCAACCTGACAGGGGGCTCTGGAAACACCATATATTTT.

The CDR3 reads CASSSRTSVYHSTDTQYF. CDR3 DNA: TGTGCCAGCAGCTCCCGGACTAGCGTTTACCATAGCACAGATACGCAGTATTTT. This rearrangement joins TRBV11-3 to TRBJ2-3, with 9 bases lining up with TRBD2. This CDR3 comprises 18 residues. V lost 4 bases to trimming and J lost 0 bases; unmatched junction nucleotides: 11. Germline CDR1 SGHNT, CDR2 YENEEA.

This chain connects TRBV5-1 to TRBJ1-6; TRBD1 agrees at 7 bases. J lost 10 bases, V lost 3 bases, and 10 bases had no gene match. The germline gives CDR1 SGHRS, CDR2 YFSETQ. The CDR3 covers 15 residues. The CDR3 nucleotides read TGCGCCAGCAGCTCCCGACAGGGAGCAGGGTCACCCCTCCACTTT. Encoded protein: CASSSRQGAGSPLHF.

The rearrangement uses TRBV7-9 and TRBJ1-1, with D hard to call. Deletions cut 6 bases from V and 1 base from J, with 6 bases between. The CDR3 contains 12 residues. Germline CDR1 SEHNR, CDR2 FQNEAQ (reference sequence). CDR3 coding DNA: TGTGCCAGCAGTTTACAGAACACTGAAGCTTTCTTT. Its protein is CASSLQNTEAFF.

The chain joins TRBV7-9 to TRBJ1-1; weak D call: TRBD1 (5 bases). V shed 5 bases and J shed 4 bases, with 14 bases lying between them. The CDR3 is 14 residues long. Germline lookup yields CDR1 SEHNR and CDR2 FQNEAQ (reference sequence). Written as DNA, the CDR3 is TGTGCCAGCAGCCCCACGGGGGAGGCCACTGAAGCTTTCTTT. This gives the protein CASSPTGEATEAFF.

The J gene is TRBJ2-2, the V gene TRBV5-6, with unresolved D. The CDR3 consists of 18 residues. Trimming took 2 bases from V and 0 from J, leaving 17 bases between them. CDR1 and CDR2 from the germline V gene are SGHDT and YYEEEE. CDR3 residues: CASSFLNPPSPNTGELFF. The CDR3 bases are TGTGCCAGCAGCTTTTTAAATCCTCCTAGTCCGAACACCGGGGAGCTGTTTTTT.

The chain recombines TRBV5-1 with TRBJ2-7, with 7 positions matching TRBD1. Unmatched junction bases numbered 12, after V lost 3 bases and J lost 3 bases. The CDR3 runs 16 residues. Germline assignment: CDR1 SGHRS and CDR2 YFSETQ. The CDR3: CASSSRGQATRYEQYF. CDR3 in DNA: TGCGCCAGCAGCTCCCGAGGACAGGCTACTCGCTACGAGCAGTACTTC.

J is TRBJ2-7 and V is TRBV27; D may be TRBD1 (5 bases). Germline assignment: CDR1 MNHEY and CDR2 SMNVEV (reference sequence). V was trimmed by 5 bases and J by 3 bases, leaving 14 bases between them. CDR3 size: 14 residues. Here the CDR3 reads CASSPGHRNYEQYF. CDR3 bases: TGTGCCAGCAGTCCCGGACACCGGAACTACGAGCAGTACTTC.

The chain combines TRBV2 with TRBJ2-7; 9 bases fit TRBD1. The CDR3 has 15 residues. Germline CDR1 reads SNHLY; CDR2 reads FYNNEI. The V and J ends lost 1 base and 3 bases, in that order; junction bases with no gene match: 4. CDR3 residues: CASSEEQGAFYEQYF. The CDR3 coding sequence is TGTGCCAGCAGTGAAGAACAGGGGGCTTTCTACGAGCAGTACTTC. The variable domain in full, completed from reference TRBV2 and TRBJ2-7, reads EPEVTQTPSHQVTQMGQEVILRCVPISNHLYFYWYRQILGQKVEFLVSFYNNEISEKSEIFDDQFSVERPDGSNFTLKIRSTKLEDSAMYFCASSEEQGAFYEQYFGPGTRLTVT.

The chain recombines TRBV5-4 with TRBJ1-2; TRBD1 matches at 8 bases. The junction had 4 bases not matched to a gene; V was cut back by 2 bases and J by 4 bases. CDR3 size: 14 residues. The V gene's germline CDR1 is SGHNT and CDR2 YYREEE (reference sequence). CDR3 sequence reads: CASSFSGTGYGYTF. Here the CDR3 DNA reads TGTGCCAGCAGCTTCTCCGGGACAGGCTATGGCTACACCTTC.

The CDR3 region has the DNA TGTGCCAGCAGCAAGGAGGGCCAGTACGAGCAGTACTTC. It encodes CASSKEGQYEQYF. The chain has TRBV11-2 and TRBJ2-7, with D maybe TRBD2 (6 bases). Germline V gene lookup returns CDR1 SGHAT and CDR2 FQNNGV. V lost 5 bases and J lost 4, with 12 bases in between. This CDR3 comprises 13 residues.